This T cell receptor beta chain is from a study of T cells after yellow fever vaccination. Whole-study results and caveats: A minor fraction of clonotypes spanned both CD4 and CD8 compartments. Secondary responses were weaker yet peaked faster, day 5 versus 15. There was a possibility that FACS-sorted repertoires contained abundant clonotypes contaminating from the bulk population.

V was trimmed by 6 bases and J by 8 bases, leaving 9 bases between them. The germline V gene has CDR1 LGHNA and CDR2 YNFKEQ. The CDR3 covers 11 residues. TCR cDNA, made by 5'RACE template switching, carried an added universal primer site and UMIs. Using its own MiXCR run on the 5' RACE reads, TCRdb lists one record per CDR3 protein. This repertoire shows about 310,000 distinct CDR3 sequences, roughly 4% found once; its top ten account for 23%. This clonotype was seen at least ten times. The antigen remains undetermined. The sequencing used PBMCs, collected on the day of the yellow fever booster vaccination. The rearrangement joins TRBV4-2 to TRBJ2-3, with no clear D. The receptor comes from a young man who received the YFV17D yellow fever vaccine. The chain's CDR3 is CASRTLGTQYF. The CDR3 region has the DNA TGTGCCAGCAGAACCCTGGGTACGCAGTATTTT.